This is a list of T cell receptor beta chains from one sample in a study of regulatory T cells in long-lasting Graves disease. TCRdb redid the calling of the multiplex PCR reads with MiXCR, one entry per CDR3 protein. The data contain around 460,000 distinct CDR3 sequences, around a fifth of them seen just once; the ten biggest clones take up under 15%. The starting material was peripheral blood mononuclear cells (PBMCs), obtained when the disease was refractory, from a patient treated with antithyroid drugs. The source of these receptors is a female donor with Graves disease. Both conserved end residues are part of each CDR3. The order of the fields is D gene, clone size, V gene, J gene, CDR3 length, CDR3 protein, CDR3 DNA. D genes are given only for firm matches. Rows may omit the clone size; those that give it use once, few, many or a size class.

>TRBD1|few|TRBV4-3|TRBJ1-1|14
CASSRGTGVTEAFF
TGCGCCAGCAGCCGAGGTACAGGGGTCACTGAAGCTTTCTTT
>TRBD2|-|TRBV30|TRBJ2-7|15
CAWSTQRGWSYEQYF
TGTGCCTGGAGTACCCAGCGGGGGTGGTCCTACGAGCAGTACTTC
>-|few|TRBV30|TRBJ1-1|15
CAGSHWYEGNTEAFF
TGTGCCGGGTCCCACTGGTATGAGGGGAACACTGAAGCTTTCTTT
>-|-|TRBV19|TRBJ1-1|8
CGGTEAFF
TGTGGGGGCACTGAAGCTTTCTTT
>-|many|TRBV11-2|TRBJ1-1|15
CASSLEGRANTEAFF
TGTGCCAGCAGCTTAGAGGGCAGGGCGAACACTGAAGCTTTCTTT
>-|few|TRBV29-1|TRBJ2-7|16
CSVEVPRHLLSYEQYF
TGCAGCGTTGAAGTCCCCAGACACTTACTCTCCTACGAGCAGTACTTC
>TRBD1|few|TRBV30|TRBJ1-1|12
CAWSPGTDQAFF
TGTGCCTGGAGTCCTGGGACAGACCAAGCTTTCTTT
>-|few|TRBV20-1|TRBJ2-4|10
CSARDNIQYF
TGCAGTGCTAGAGACAACATTCAGTACTTC
>-|many|TRBV28|TRBJ1-2|14
CASSPGAGPYGYTF
TGTGCCAGCTCCCCGGGGGCGGGGCCCTATGGCTACACCTTC
>TRBD2|-|TRBV7-8|TRBJ2-2|15
CANSGTSGGPGELFF
TGTGCCAACAGCGGCACTAGCGGGGGGCCCGGGGAGCTGTTTTTT
>-|-|TRBV12-3/TRBV12-4|TRBJ2-2|15
CASSLLGRNTGELFF
TGTGCCAGCAGTCTCCTGGGACGTAACACCGGGGAGCTGTTTTTT
>-|few|TRBV28|TRBJ2-7|14
CASSPSKRSYEQYF
TGTGCCAGCAGCCCCAGTAAGAGAAGCTACGAGCAGTACTTC
>TRBD1|-|TRBV19|TRBJ1-4|14
CASRGTATNEKLFF
TGTGCCAGTAGGGGGACAGCAACTAATGAAAAACTGTTTTTT
>-|many|TRBV12-3/TRBV12-4|TRBJ1-4|14
CASSSGWADEKLFF
TGTGCCAGCAGTTCAGGCTGGGCTGATGAAAAACTGTTTTTT
>-|few|TRBV4-1|TRBJ1-2|17
CASSQDGRPKGSYGYTF
TGCGCCAGCAGCCAAGATGGGCGGCCCAAAGGGAGCTATGGCTACACCTTC
>-|few|TRBV11-2|TRBJ2-7|13
CASSLSVRDEQYF
TGTGCCAGCAGCTTAAGTGTGAGGGACGAGCAGTACTTC
>TRBD2|-|TRBV10-2|TRBJ2-5|17
CASSSAQRGGRGETQYF
TGCGCCAGCAGTTCGGCCCAGCGGGGGGGCCGAGGGGAGACCCAGTACTTC
>-|many|TRBV6-4|TRBJ1-2|16
CASSSLPGADIYGYTF
TGTGCCAGCAGTTCCCTCCCAGGGGCGGACATCTATGGCTACACCTTC